There are many counts of the clone carrying this TCR beta chain. Antigen: not known. The data originate from a study of T cell repertoires in cytomegalovirus infection. The wider study: Public TCR beta signatures provided an indication of both CMV infection and a matching HLA type. Study-wide points: Of the TCR beta families, the public ones yielded a cumulative frequency that identified carriers of CMV plus the relevant HLA. Dominating the ex vivo response were HLA-C-restricted CMV-specific TCR beta clonotypes.

TCRdb independently ran MiXCR on the reads; one entry per CDR3 protein. The table shows 130,000 or so distinct CDR3 sequences, with under 8% occurring only once. Sequenced material: PBMCs. The sequence came from a human donor in good health (CMV status not recorded). Some clones in this sample may be carry-over from other donors' samples.

The CDR3 protein is CASSPLLQVLNTEAFF. DNA for the CDR3: TGTGCCAGCAGTCCTCTCCTTCAGGTCCTGAACACTGAAGCTTTCTTT. The chain carries TRBV7-6 and TRBJ1-1; D not resolved. The ends were cut back, 6 bases at V and 0 bases at J, with 17 bases in the middle. Germline V CDR1 and CDR2: SGHVS, FNYEAQ. The CDR3 contains 16 residues.